This T cell receptor beta chain was captured by sequencing in a study of T cell repertoires in cytomegalovirus infection. This clonotype was seen a handful of times. Via MiXCR, TCRdb re-called the reads, giving one row per CDR3 protein. The sample carries roughly 250,000 distinct CDR3 sequences, 9% to 15% recorded once. The CDR3 totals 14 residues. V lost 4 bases to trimming and J lost 3 bases; unmatched junction nucleotides: 5. Germline V gene lookup returns CDR1 MDHEN and CDR2 SYDVKM. The V gene is TRBV28, the J gene TRBJ1-2, with 7 bases aligning to TRBD1. The TCR sequence derives from a human donor in good health (CMV status not recorded). Some clones in this sample may be carry-over from other donors' samples. The sample consisted of PBMCs. CDR3 bases: TGTGCCAGCAGTTACCCTGGACAGGACTATGGCTACACCTTC. This gives the protein CASSYPGQDYGYTF.